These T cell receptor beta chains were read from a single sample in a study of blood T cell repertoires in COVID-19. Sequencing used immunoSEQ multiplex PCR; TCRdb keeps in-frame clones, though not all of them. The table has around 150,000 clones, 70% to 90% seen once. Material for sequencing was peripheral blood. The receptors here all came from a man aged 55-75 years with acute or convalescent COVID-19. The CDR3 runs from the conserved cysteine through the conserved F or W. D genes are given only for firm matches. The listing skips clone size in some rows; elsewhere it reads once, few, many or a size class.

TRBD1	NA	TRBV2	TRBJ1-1	CASISLDRGTEAFF	TGTGCCAGCATAAGCTTGGACAGGGGCACTGAAGCTTTCTTT
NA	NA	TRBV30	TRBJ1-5	CAWNRGGAGQPQHF	TGTGCCTGGAATCGAGGGGGGGCCGGTCAGCCCCAGCATTTT
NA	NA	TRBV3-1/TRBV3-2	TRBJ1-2	CASSPQGSYGYTF	TGTGCCAGCAGCCCGCAGGGGAGCTATGGCTACACCTTC
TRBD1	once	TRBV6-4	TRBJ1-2	CASSSGGTGYGYTF	TGTGCCAGCAGCTCAGGGGGAACAGGCTATGGCTACACCTTC
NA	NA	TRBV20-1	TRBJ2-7	CSARAASEQYF	TGCAGTGCTAGAGCTGCCAGCGAGCAGTACTTC
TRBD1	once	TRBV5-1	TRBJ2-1	CASSSGQGAFEQFF	TGCGCCAGCAGCTCCGGACAGGGGGCGTTTGAGCAGTTCTTC
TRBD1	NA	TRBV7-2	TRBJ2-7	CASSSPGQAYEQYF	TGTGCCAGCAGCTCACCTGGACAGGCCTACGAGCAGTACTTC
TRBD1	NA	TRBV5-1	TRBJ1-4	CASSFAGTGAEKLFF	TGCGCCAGCAGCTTCGCCGGGACAGGGGCTGAAAAACTGTTTTTT
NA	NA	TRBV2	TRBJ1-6	CAKTAGLSNSPLHF	TGTGCCAAAACCGCAGGGCTATCTAATTCACCCCTCCACTTT
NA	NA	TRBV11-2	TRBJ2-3	CASSLGLGLTDTQYF	TGTGCCAGCAGCTTAGGGTTGGGCCTGACAGATACGCAGTATTTT
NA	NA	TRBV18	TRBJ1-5	CASSPGLPDQPQHF	TGTGCCAGCTCACCGGGCCTCCCGGATCAGCCCCAGCATTTT
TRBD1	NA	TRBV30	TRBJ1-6	CAWSVGTGDSPPLHF	TGTGCCTGGAGTGTTGGGACAGGAGATAGTCCACCCCTCCACTTT